A selection of T cell receptor beta chains follows, all from one sample in a study of T-cell reconstitution after alpha-beta-depleted transplantation in children. MiXCR, run by TCRdb on the PCR reads, gives a single entry per CDR3 protein. The data hold 480,000 or so distinct CDR3 sequences, with roughly a tenth observed a single time. Here the sequenced sample was PBMCs, taken before TCRalphabeta/CD19-depleted stem cell transplant. These receptor sequences come from a child aged 2-15 years with inherited bone marrow failure, due to receive a stem cell transplant. Both conserved end residues are part of each CDR3. The D gene is left open where the match is weak. Clone size is given for some rows only: seen once, a few or many times, or a class if the clone is expanded.

D: NA; size: many; J: TRBJ1-5; V: TRBV29-1; DNA: TGCAGCGTTGGAGAGGTGCAGGGCGAGCCCCAGCATTTT; CDR3: CSVGEVQGEPQHF
D: NA; size: many; J: TRBJ2-7; V: TRBV20-1; DNA: TGCAGTGCTCCAGACTACCACACCAACTACGAGCAGTACTTC; CDR3: CSAPDYHTNYEQYF
D: NA; size: NA; J: TRBJ2-5; V: TRBV20-1; DNA: TGCAGTGCTAGCTTGGGGAGGAGGGAGACCCAGTACTTC; CDR3: CSASLGRRETQYF
D: TRBD2; size: many; J: TRBJ2-1; V: TRBV6-1; DNA: TGTGCCAGTAGCGGGGAGATCACGTCCTACAATGAGCAGTTCTTC; CDR3: CASSGEITSYNEQFF
D: TRBD1; size: many; J: TRBJ1-3; V: TRBV29-1; DNA: TGCAGCGTGACTACAGGGGTTGGAAACACCATATATTTT; CDR3: CSVTTGVGNTIYF
D: TRBD2; size: many; J: TRBJ2-7; V: TRBV5-6; DNA: TGTGCCAGCAGCTTGCCAGCGGGAGGCTACTACGAGCAGTACTTC; CDR3: CASSLPAGGYYEQYF
D: NA; size: many; J: TRBJ2-3; V: TRBV15; DNA: TGTGCCACCCCCGGGGAGGGCACAGATACGCAGTATTTT; CDR3: CATPGEGTDTQYF
D: TRBD2; size: NA; J: TRBJ2-1; V: TRBV12-3/TRBV12-4; DNA: TGTGCCAGCATCGGGACCGGAGCGGGAGGGCCATACAATGAGCAGTTCTTC; CDR3: CASIGTGAGGPYNEQFF
D: TRBD2; size: many; J: TRBJ2-3; V: TRBV7-2; DNA: TGTGCCAGCAGTCGAAGCGGGAATCTAGATACGCAGTATTTT; CDR3: CASSRSGNLDTQYF
D: NA; size: many; J: TRBJ2-5; V: TRBV29-1; DNA: TGCAGCGTTCCTGGCGGGCGGTTCAGCACGGAGACCCAGTACTTC; CDR3: CSVPGGRFSTETQYF
D: NA; size: many; J: TRBJ2-3; V: TRBV20-1; DNA: TGCAGTGCCCGCATCTTAGCGGTCGGCACAGATACGCAGTATTTT; CDR3: CSARILAVGTDTQYF
D: TRBD2; size: many; J: TRBJ2-7; V: TRBV20-1; DNA: TGCAGTGCTAGAGATATATTTAGGCGGGAGGAATACGAGCAGTACTTC; CDR3: CSARDIFRREEYEQYF
D: NA; size: NA; J: TRBJ1-5; V: TRBV20-1; DNA: TGCAGTGCTACACGACAGGCTAATAGCAATCAGCCCCAGCATTTT; CDR3: CSATRQANSNQPQHF
D: NA; size: many; J: TRBJ2-5; V: TRBV6-2/TRBV6-3; DNA: TGTGCCAGCAGTTATTTAGAAGAGACCCAGTACTTC; CDR3: CASSYLEETQYF
D: TRBD2; size: few; J: TRBJ2-1; V: TRBV20-1; DNA: TGCAGTGCTAGAATCACTAGCGGGAGGGACTACAATGAGCAGTTCTTC; CDR3: CSARITSGRDYNEQFF
D: NA; size: few; J: TRBJ2-1; V: TRBV20-1; DNA: TGCAGTGCTAAGCGGGCCGGTACTCACATTGAGCAGTTCTTC; CDR3: CSAKRAGTHIEQFF
D: TRBD2; size: NA; J: TRBJ2-1; V: TRBV12-3/TRBV12-4; DNA: TGTGCCAGCATCCCCGCGGGAGGGTACAATGAGCAGTTCTTC; CDR3: CASIPAGGYNEQFF
D: NA; size: few; J: TRBJ2-1; V: TRBV10-3; DNA: TGTGCCATCAGTGACAAATCCGTTTCACTCGTAGCTGGTGAGCAGTTCTTC; CDR3: CAISDKSVSLVAGEQFF
D: NA; size: many; J: TRBJ2-2; V: TRBV5-1; DNA: TGTGCCAGCAGTTTAGCCCCGAACACCGGGGAGCTGTTTTTT; CDR3: CASSLAPNTGELFF
D: TRBD1; size: many; J: TRBJ1-6; V: TRBV7-9; DNA: TGTGCCAGCAGCTTAGGGGACAGGAATTCACCCCTCCACTTT; CDR3: CASSLGDRNSPLHF
D: NA; size: many; J: TRBJ2-2; V: TRBV7-7; DNA: TGTGCCAGCAGCTTAGAGAATCCGGGTGCCGGGGAGCTGTTTTTT; CDR3: CASSLENPGAGELFF
D: NA; size: many; J: TRBJ1-6; V: TRBV6-1; DNA: TGTGCCAGCTCCTACGAGGTGGTTGGTTCACCCCTCCACTTT; CDR3: CASSYEVVGSPLHF
D: TRBD1; size: many; J: TRBJ2-7; V: TRBV7-8; DNA: TGTGCCAGCAGCTTAGACGTGACAGGGGTTTACGAGCAGTACTTC; CDR3: CASSLDVTGVYEQYF
D: NA; size: NA; J: TRBJ2-1; V: TRBV7-2; DNA: TGTGCCAGGCCTTTGAAACCCCCCAATGAGCAGTTCTTC; CDR3: CARPLKPPNEQFF
D: TRBD1; size: few; J: TRBJ2-7; V: TRBV30; DNA: TGTGCCTGGAGTGCCGGGACAGGGGACCACGAGCAGTACTTC; CDR3: CAWSAGTGDHEQYF
D: NA; size: many; J: TRBJ2-2; V: TRBV6-2/TRBV6-3; DNA: TGTGCCAGCAGTCGCACGCAGGCCGGGGAGCTGTTTTTT; CDR3: CASSRTQAGELFF
D: TRBD1; size: few; J: TRBJ1-2; V: TRBV7-2; DNA: TGTGCCAGCAGCTTCACAGGGGGCAATGATGGCTACACCTTC; CDR3: CASSFTGGNDGYTF
D: TRBD2; size: many; J: TRBJ2-1; V: TRBV7-8; DNA: TGTGCCAGCAGCTTAGTGCTAGCGGGGATGAATGAGCAGTTCTTC; CDR3: CASSLVLAGMNEQFF
D: NA; size: many; J: TRBJ2-5; V: TRBV28; DNA: TGTGCCAGCAGTTTCGCTAGCCGCAGCTTTCAAGAGACCCAGTACTTC; CDR3: CASSFASRSFQETQYF
D: NA; size: many; J: TRBJ2-7; V: TRBV27; DNA: TGTGCCAGCAGTTTTATTGGTAAAGCCTACGAGCAGTACTTC; CDR3: CASSFIGKAYEQYF
D: TRBD1; size: NA; J: TRBJ1-1; V: TRBV27; DNA: TGTGCCAGCAGTTCGGTGGGGACAGGGAATACTGAAGCTTTCTTT; CDR3: CASSSVGTGNTEAFF
D: NA; size: many; J: TRBJ2-5; V: TRBV7-9; DNA: TGTGCCAGCAGCTTAGGGGGGGCTCCCCAAGAGACCCAGTACTTC; CDR3: CASSLGGAPQETQYF
D: NA; size: many; J: TRBJ1-4; V: TRBV29-1; DNA: TGCAGCGTGAGGGGAGGAAACGAAAAACTGTTTTTT; CDR3: CSVRGGNEKLFF
D: TRBD2; size: many; J: TRBJ2-1; V: TRBV5-1; DNA: TGCGCCAGCAGCGGTAGCGGGAGAGCTGAGTTTAATGAGCAGTTCTTC; CDR3: CASSGSGRAEFNEQFF
D: NA; size: many; J: TRBJ2-5; V: TRBV7-9; DNA: TGTGCCAGCAGCCCTGGGACATCTCAAGAGACCCAGTACTTC; CDR3: CASSPGTSQETQYF
D: NA; size: many; J: TRBJ2-3; V: TRBV27; DNA: TGTGCCAGCAGTTTAATAGGCGGTCTAGGCACAGATACGCAGTATTTT; CDR3: CASSLIGGLGTDTQYF
D: NA; size: many; J: TRBJ2-1; V: TRBV28; DNA: TGTGCCAGCAGTTTTAGAGGTTTTGTGTACAATGAGCAGTTCTTC; CDR3: CASSFRGFVYNEQFF
D: NA; size: many; J: TRBJ1-2; V: TRBV7-9; DNA: TGTGCCAGCAGCTCCGGGAGGAACTATGGCTACACCTTC; CDR3: CASSSGRNYGYTF
D: NA; size: many; J: TRBJ1-4; V: TRBV7-9; DNA: TGTGCCAGCAGCCCGCTAAATTTGGGTGAAAAACTGTTTTTT; CDR3: CASSPLNLGEKLFF
D: NA; size: few; J: TRBJ2-1; V: TRBV6-2/TRBV6-3; DNA: TGTGCCAGCAGCGACTACCACAATGAGCAGTTCTTC; CDR3: CASSDYHNEQFF
D: TRBD1; size: many; J: TRBJ2-5; V: TRBV27; DNA: TGTGCCAGCAGTTTCTCAGGGGGAGAGACCCAGTACTTC; CDR3: CASSFSGGETQYF
D: NA; size: many; J: TRBJ2-2; V: TRBV10-2; DNA: TGCGCCAGCAGTGAGGTCCGGACCGGGTTTGGGGAGCTGTTTTTT; CDR3: CASSEVRTGFGELFF
D: TRBD1; size: many; J: TRBJ1-1; V: TRBV27; DNA: TGTGCCAGCAGTCTCGACAGGGTTTTGGCTGAAGCTTTCTTT; CDR3: CASSLDRVLAEAFF
D: TRBD2; size: NA; J: TRBJ2-1; V: TRBV4-3; DNA: TGCGCCAGCAGCCAAGAGGTGAGGACTAGCGGCTCCTACAATGAGCAGTTCTTC; CDR3: CASSQEVRTSGSYNEQFF
D: NA; size: few; J: TRBJ1-2; V: TRBV11-2; DNA: TGTGCCAGCAGCTCTGACGCCGGCAGCCACTATGGCTACACCTTC; CDR3: CASSSDAGSHYGYTF
D: TRBD1; size: few; J: TRBJ2-4; V: TRBV4-1; DNA: TGCGCCAGCAGCCAACCGACAGGGGTAGCCAAAAACATTCAGTACTTC; CDR3: CASSQPTGVAKNIQYF
D: NA; size: few; J: TRBJ2-4; V: TRBV6-1; DNA: TGTGCCAGCAGTGTGGTCCAGGCCCTCACGGGTGCCAAAAACATTCAGTACTTC; CDR3: CASSVVQALTGAKNIQYF
D: TRBD2; size: many; J: TRBJ2-1; V: TRBV28; DNA: TGTGCCAGCATAGCGACTAGCGGCCCCTACAATGAGCAGTTCTTC; CDR3: CASIATSGPYNEQFF
D: TRBD1; size: NA; J: TRBJ1-6; V: TRBV5-1; DNA: TGCGCCAGCAGCACCGACCGTCGACAGGGCGGTTCACCCCTCCACTTT; CDR3: CASSTDRRQGGSPLHF
D: NA; size: few; J: TRBJ2-1; V: TRBV4-2; DNA: TGTGCCAGCAGCCAAGATCTTGTAGTACCTCGAGATGAGCAGTTCTTC; CDR3: CASSQDLVVPRDEQFF
D: NA; size: many; J: TRBJ2-3; V: TRBV15; DNA: TGTGCCACCAGCAGAGAAACGGGGGTCCCAGATACGCAGTATTTT; CDR3: CATSRETGVPDTQYF
D: NA; size: few; J: TRBJ2-7; V: TRBV30; DNA: TGTGCCTGGAGTGTTGGCGGGGATTACGAGCAGTACTTC; CDR3: CAWSVGGDYEQYF